This record looks at one T cell receptor beta chain sequence and its context. V gave up 7 bases and J gave up 5 bases; unmatched junction bases: 22. The CDR3 extends over 19 amino acids. Germline V CDR1 and CDR2: SGHRS, YFSETQ. Original processing notes: Nucleated cell number was recorded as an estimate derived from reference gene primer amplification. The method was immunoSEQ multiplex PCR; TCRdb's version includes in-frame clones alone and lacks a portion of them. V, J and clone size derive from that table, while D and trimming were established from the DNA sequence. The sample has about 150,000 clones, 84% seen once; the top ten hold about 8.9%. These data are taken from a study of blood T cell repertoires in COVID-19. Across the study: The United States, Italy and Spain were the sources of the acute and convalescent COVID-19 samples. The cDNA or gDNA used as material had been derived from T cells, B-cell-depleted T cells, or PBMCs.

The sequenced material came from peripheral blood. The rearrangement uses TRBV5-1 and TRBJ2-7, with 12 bases identical to TRBD1. This TCR was recovered from a woman aged 45 to 65 with acute or convalescent COVID-19. CDR3 bases: TGCGCCAGCCGAATCGCAGTTGGTCCGGGACAGGGGGCGGGCCACGAGCAGTACTTC. As protein: CASRIAVGPGQGAGHEQYF.